These 3 T cell receptor beta chains were all obtained from the same sample, sequenced in a study of radiation and T cells in renal cell carcinoma. Method: immunoSEQ multiplex PCR; TCRdb's copy keeps in-frame clones and lacks some. This table has roughly 61,000 clones, about 80% appearing once. Time point denoted: blood 4 weeks post-SBRT, at nephrectomy. Treatment reported: 15 Gy SBRT to primary tumor, nephrectomy 4 weeks later. The source was blood, collected from a patient whose treatment included radiotherapy and nephrectomy. These TCRs come from a man aged 55 to 70 with renal cell carcinoma.

The V call is TRBV20-1, the J call TRBJ1-2; D not certain. The CDR3 is 11 residues long. Trimming pared 3 bases from V and 4 bases from J, leaving 6 bases between. In germline, CDR1 is DFQATT, CDR2 SNEGSKA (reference sequence). The CDR3 DNA reads as TGCAGTGCTAGTGTCGGCTATGGCTACACCTTC. It is translated as CSASVGYGYTF.

This clone was counted between two and nine times. The V and J genes are TRBV19 and TRBJ1-5; 7 positions agree with TRBD1. The CDR3 covers 16 residues. The junction had 11 bases not matched to a gene; V was cut back by 3 bases and J by 6 bases. Germline lookup yields CDR1 LNHDA and CDR2 SQIVND (reference sequence). For the CDR3, the DNA is TGTGCCAGTAGTATCCGGGGGCAGGGGGTTTTTCAGCCCCAGCATTTT. Its protein product is CASSIRGQGVFQPQHF.

The chain employs TRBV2 and TRBJ1-4; no clear D. V was cut by 7 bases and J by 8 bases, with 11 bases left in between. Germline-derived CDR1 and CDR2 are SNHLY and FYNNEI. This CDR3 is 12 amino acids long. CDR3 DNA: TGTGCCAGCAAGGTAGTAACGGAAAAACTGTTTTTT. It specifies CASKVVTEKLFF.